This T cell receptor (beta chain) originates from a study of CD8+ T cells in alopecia areata. Study-wide context: In an open-label trial, patients got 5 to 10 mg tofacitinib twice daily. Study-wide results and caveats: It was lesional scalp, especially alopecia totalis/universalis, that showed higher clonality than normal scalp.

TCR sequencing used cDNA made by reverse transcription of extracted RNA. The method was immunoSEQ multiplex PCR; TCRdb's version includes in-frame clones alone and lacks a portion of them. This table holds around 250,000 clones, under 80% found once. Collected material from alopecia areata patients comprised lesional scalp punch biopsies and peripheral blood. A FACSAria was used to sort CD4+ and CD8+ T cells. These cells came from PBMCs. To note about this clone: Its target is unknown.

V lost 1 base and J lost 6, with 6 bases in between. The CDR3 totals 12 residues. The germline V gene encodes CDR1 SQVTM and CDR2 ANQGSEA. The chain couples TRBV29-1 to TRBJ1-4, with no clear D. The sequence was collected from a human donor with alopecia areata. The sample consisted of CD4+ T cells sorted from blood, taken at week 0. CDR3 bases: TGCAGCGTTGAAGGTACAGATGAAAAACTGTTTTTT. It translates to CSVEGTDEKLFF.